The T cell receptor (beta chain) described here comes from a study of post-analysis software for immune sequencing data. Study-wide results and limits: There were several TRBV segments more frequent in patients than controls, and TRBV5-6, TRBV5-1 and TRBV20-1 were among them.

The CDR3 loop spans 13 amino acids. The ends were cut back, 0 bases at V and 8 bases at J, with 10 bases in the middle. Germline V gene lookup returns CDR1 SEHNR and CDR2 FQNEAQ (reference sequence). Built from TCR beta cDNA, the libraries had unique molecular identifiers in them. TCRdb re-called the PCR reads with MiXCR, one entry per CDR3 protein. The sample has hundreds of thousands of distinct CDR3 sequences; roughly two fifths are singletons. A note on this clonotype: Its antigen is as yet unknown.

The sequence was collected from a girl aged 10-17 years with multiple sclerosis. The chain employs TRBV7-9 and TRBJ1-2; D gene unclear. Sequencing was carried out using blood. CDR3 bases: TGTGCCAGCAGCTTAGCGCGGCCGAGGGGCTACACCTTC. Its translation: CASSLARPRGYTF.